What follows are 18 T cell receptor beta chains derived from one specimen sequenced in a study of T cell clones after liver transplantation. Repertoires were generated with immunoSEQ multiplex PCR, while TCRdb's copy carries only in-frame clones and drops some. The sample contains about 51,000 clones, roughly 90% of which appear only once. The input for sequencing was CD8+ T cells from blood, taken 12 months after liver transplant. These receptor sequences come from a human patient who received a liver transplant. Some T cells may trace back to the graft donor.

This sequence joins TRBV9 and TRBJ2-5; 10 bases are shared with TRBD2. This CDR3 spans 14 amino acids. Looked up from germline, CDR1 is SGDLS and CDR2 is YYNGEE. The junction had 2 bases not matched to a gene; V was cut back by 1 base and J by 5 bases. CDR3 residues: CASSVLAGEETQYF. CDR3 nucleotide sequence: TGTGCCAGCAGCGTACTAGCGGGAGAGGAGACCCAGTACTTC.

The chain combines TRBV25-1 with TRBJ2-1; 10 bases are a match to TRBD1. Per the germline V gene, CDR1 is MGHDK and CDR2 is SYGVNS. The junction had 4 bases not matched to a gene; V was cut back by 5 bases and J by 3 bases. CDR3 length equals 15 residues. This chain's CDR3 is CASSPRDRGYNEQFF. CDR3 DNA: TGTGCCAGCAGTCCCCGGGACAGGGGCTACAATGAGCAGTTCTTC.

This clone has a handful of counts. This chain links TRBV13 with TRBJ2-7, with D perhaps matching TRBD2 (5 bases). The CDR3 has 14 amino acids. CDR1 PRHDT and CDR2 FYEKMQ come from the germline V gene (reference sequence). V was clipped by 0 bases and J by 3 bases, with 9 bases between them. CDR3 bases: TGTGCCAGCAGCTTAGGCGGGATGATCTACGAGCAGTACTTC. Its protein is CASSLGGMIYEQYF.

For the CDR3, the DNA is TGCGCCAGCAGTGGCCGGGACAGGGGGCCGAACACTGAAGCTTTCTTT. This translates into CASSGRDRGPNTEAFF. The V gene is TRBV23-1, the J gene TRBJ1-1; 12 bases agree with TRBD1. TRBV23-1 is placed among ORFs of uncertain function. The CDR3 consists of 16 residues. V lost 5 bases to trimming and J lost 1 base; unmatched junction nucleotides: 5.

CDR3 amino acids: CASSSTGTSVYEQYF. Written as DNA, the CDR3 is TGTGCCAGCAGCTCAACCGGGACTAGCGTCTACGAGCAGTACTTC. The chain recombines TRBV13 with TRBJ2-7; 10 bases are shared with TRBD2. This CDR3 has 15 amino acids. The germline V gene encodes CDR1 PRHDT and CDR2 FYEKMQ (reference sequence). Trimming cost V 4 bases and J 3 bases; bases outside gene matches: 6.

V is TRBV5-1 and J is TRBJ2-1, with 7 positions matching TRBD2. CDR1 and CDR2 (germline): SGHRS, YFSETQ. Trimming cost V 2 bases and J 7 bases; bases outside gene matches: 0. The CDR3 runs to 12 residues. CDR3 nucleotides: TGCGCCAGCAGCTTTAGCGGGAATGAGCAGTTCTTC. Translating it yields CASSFSGNEQFF.

The V call is TRBV27, the J call TRBJ1-5; D unclear. With 2 bases removed from V and 5 bases from J, the gap between germline ends came to 7 bases. There are 13 residues in the CDR3. The germline V gene has CDR1 MNHEY and CDR2 SMNVEV (reference sequence). DNA for the CDR3: TGTGCCAGCAGTTTAAGTGGGCATCAGCCCCAGCATTTT. Residues: CASSLSGHQPQHF.

This CDR3 reads CASSYRRMNTEAFF. The CDR3, as DNA: TGTGCCAGCAGTTACCGAAGGATGAACACTGAAGCTTTCTTT. J is TRBJ1-1 and V is TRBV28; no clear D gene. The V end was cut by 4 bases, the J end by 0 bases, with 9 bases between. The germline V gene has CDR1 MDHEN and CDR2 SYDVKM. The CDR3 covers 14 residues.

The rearrangement links TRBV28 to TRBJ2-2, with D possibly TRBD1 on 5 matching bases. From germline, CDR1 is MDHEN and CDR2 SYDVKM. The CDR3 totals 15 residues. Trimming removed 6 bases from V and 2 bases from J, with 13 bases in between. The CDR3 spells CASSQGAPNTGELFF. The CDR3 coding sequence is TGTGCCAGCAGCCAAGGGGCCCCAAACACCGGGGAGCTGTTTTTT. Looking up the rest from reference TRBV28 and TRBJ2-2 gives the full variable domain: DVKVTQSSRYLVKRTGEKVFLECVQDMDHENMFWYRQDPGLGLRLIYFSYDVKMKEKGDIPEGYSVSREKKERFSLILESASTNQTSMYLCASSQGAPNTGELFFGEGSRLTVL.

This clone was seen only a few times. V and J are TRBV4-1 and TRBJ2-7; D unresolved. V was shortened by 4 bases and J by 0 bases, with 13 bases between the two germline ends. This CDR3 has 15 amino acids. CDR1 and CDR2 from the germline V gene are MGHRA and YSYEKL. The CDR3 DNA is TGCGCCAGCAGCCTAGCCGGCGGCTTCTCCTACGAGCAGTACTTC. Its protein product is CASSLAGGFSYEQYF.

The chain is built from TRBV27 and TRBJ2-5; 7 bases match TRBD2. Trimming cost V 6 bases and J 3 bases; bases outside gene matches: 13. CDR1 MNHEY and CDR2 SMNVEV come from the germline V gene (reference sequence). The CDR3 spans 16 residues. CDR3 in amino acids: CASRTYSGLPEETQYF. The DNA for the CDR3 is TGTGCCAGCAGAACCTATTCGGGACTACCGGAAGAGACCCAGTACTTC.

The chain employs TRBV18 and TRBJ1-1, with 7 positions matching TRBD1. V lost 6 bases, J lost 5 bases, and 12 bases stayed unmatched. This CDR3 is built from 15 residues. The germline gives CDR1 KGHSH, CDR2 LQKENI. This CDR3 reads CASSPTGVEGTEAFF. In DNA form, the CDR3 reads TGTGCCAGCTCCCCCACAGGGGTGGAGGGGACTGAAGCTTTCTTT.

CDR3 bases: TGTGCCAGCTCACCGATACAGGGTAGGAATGAGCAGTTCTTC. Its protein is CASSPIQGRNEQFF. The chain employs TRBV18 and TRBJ2-1; TRBD1 might be the D (6 bases). Between the trimmed V and J ends, which lost 3 bases and 7 bases, there was a span of 13 bases. The CDR3 is 14 residues long. Germline V gene lookup returns CDR1 KGHSH and CDR2 LQKENI.

The chain couples TRBV19 to TRBJ1-1; the D is unclear. In germline, CDR1 is LNHDA, CDR2 SQIVND (reference sequence). This CDR3 is built from 18 residues. V lost 5 bases, J lost 0 bases, and 22 bases lay in between. The CDR3 DNA sequence: TGTGCCAGTAGTCCTCTAACCCTCTTGGTCAGCCTGAACACTGAAGCTTTCTTT. It yields the protein CASSPLTLLVSLNTEAFF.

A few counts support this clone. The chain has TRBV7-9 and TRBJ1-5, with D uncertain. In germline, CDR1 is SEHNR, CDR2 FQNEAQ (reference sequence). This CDR3 has 13 amino acids. V was trimmed by 0 bases and J by 5 bases, leaving 5 bases between them. CDR3 nucleotides: TGTGCCAGCAGCTTAGCGCTTGATCAGCCCCAGCATTTT. Translation gives CASSLALDQPQHF. The variable domain in full, completed from reference TRBV7-9 and TRBJ1-5, reads DTGVSQNPRHKITKRGQNVTFRCDPISEHNRLYWYRQTLGQGPEFLTYFQNEAQLEKSRLLSDRFSAERPKGSFSTLEIQRTEQGDSAMYLCASSLALDQPQHFGDGTRLSIL.

The chain carries TRBV4-3 and TRBJ2-2; tentatively, D is TRBD1 (5 bases). Between the trimmed V and J ends, which lost 2 bases and 5 bases, there was a span of 9 bases. Germline CDR1 and CDR2: LGHNA and YSLEER. This CDR3 has 14 residues. DNA for the CDR3: TGCGCCAGCAGCCAATTCACAGGAACCGGGGAGCTGTTTTTT. This codes for CASSQFTGTGELFF.

J is TRBJ1-2 and V is TRBV7-9; a weak D match, TRBD1 (5 bases). Germline loops: CDR1 SEHNR, CDR2 FQNEAQ (reference sequence). This CDR3 spans 15 amino acids. The V and J ends lost 4 bases and 2 bases respectively, with 14 bases between them. The CDR3 sequence: CASSSLSGRNYGYTF. CDR3 sequence (DNA): TGTGCCAGCAGCTCTCTATCGGGACGGAACTATGGCTACACCTTC.

The chain employs TRBV28 and TRBJ2-3; D perhaps matches TRBD2 (6 bases). Germline CDR1 and CDR2: MDHEN and SYDVKM. This CDR3 comprises 15 residues. Trimming stripped 5 bases from V and 4 bases from J, with 16 bases between. In DNA form, the CDR3 reads TGTGCCAGCAGTCCCATGGGGGGTTTCGCAGATACGCAGTATTTT. Translation: CASSPMGGFADTQYF.